The clone carrying this T cell receptor beta chain occurred a few times. The sample originates from a study of human T cells and chemical hapten exposure. Looking at the study overall: Small volume differences among pooled libraries mainly caused per-sample TCR yield variation.

The V end was cut by 0 bases, the J end by 2 bases, with 7 bases between. Germline V gene data show CDR1 as MRHNA and CDR2 as SNTAGT. There are 15 residues in the CDR3. TCRdb passed the RACE reads through MiXCR, listing each CDR3 protein once. The table lists more than 55,000 distinct CDR3 sequences, about 11% of them singletons, with about 4% in the top ten. The sample's time point: pre-sensitization, week 0. Treatment given: therapeutic diphenylcyclopropenone sensitization with weekly scalp DPC. The V gene is TRBV6-4, the J gene TRBJ2-2; D could derive from TRBD1 or TRBD2 (5 bases each). The sequencing here drew on whole blood, taken in connection with sensitization to the hapten diphenylcyclopropenone (DPC). The TCR was taken from a woman aged 40 to 50 with alopecia areata. Some clones in this sample may be carry-over from other donors' samples. CDR3 protein: CASSDSGDNTGELFF. The CDR3 DNA sequence: TGTGCCAGCAGTGACTCAGGGGACAACACCGGGGAGCTGTTTTTT.